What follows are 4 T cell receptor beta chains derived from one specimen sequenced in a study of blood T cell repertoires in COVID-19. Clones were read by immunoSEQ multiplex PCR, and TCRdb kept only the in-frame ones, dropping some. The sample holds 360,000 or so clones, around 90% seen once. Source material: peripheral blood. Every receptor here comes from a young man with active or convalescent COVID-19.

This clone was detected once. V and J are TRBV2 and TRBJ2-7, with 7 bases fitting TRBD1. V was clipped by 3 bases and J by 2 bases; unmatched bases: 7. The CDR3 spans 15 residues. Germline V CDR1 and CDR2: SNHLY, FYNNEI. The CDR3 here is CASSDPSGTAYEQYF. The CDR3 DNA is TGTGCCAGCAGTGACCCCTCCGGGACAGCCTACGAGCAGTACTTC.

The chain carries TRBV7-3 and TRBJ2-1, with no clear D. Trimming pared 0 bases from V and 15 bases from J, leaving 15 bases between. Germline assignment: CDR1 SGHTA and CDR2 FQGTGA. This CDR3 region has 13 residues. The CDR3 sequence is CASSLTSAVPWFF. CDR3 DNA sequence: TGTGCCAGCAGCTTAACCTCTGCGGTCCCCTGGTTCTTC.

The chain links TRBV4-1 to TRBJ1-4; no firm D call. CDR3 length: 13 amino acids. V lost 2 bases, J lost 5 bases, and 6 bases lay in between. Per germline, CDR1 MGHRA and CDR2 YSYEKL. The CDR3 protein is CASSQFRNEKLFF. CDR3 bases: TGCGCCAGCAGCCAATTTAGAAATGAAAAACTGTTTTTT.

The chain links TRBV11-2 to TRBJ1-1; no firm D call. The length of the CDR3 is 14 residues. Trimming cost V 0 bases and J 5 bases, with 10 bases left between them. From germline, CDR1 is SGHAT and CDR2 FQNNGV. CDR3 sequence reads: CASSLDVSITEAFF. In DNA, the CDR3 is TGTGCCAGCAGCTTAGACGTGAGCATTACTGAAGCTTTCTTT.